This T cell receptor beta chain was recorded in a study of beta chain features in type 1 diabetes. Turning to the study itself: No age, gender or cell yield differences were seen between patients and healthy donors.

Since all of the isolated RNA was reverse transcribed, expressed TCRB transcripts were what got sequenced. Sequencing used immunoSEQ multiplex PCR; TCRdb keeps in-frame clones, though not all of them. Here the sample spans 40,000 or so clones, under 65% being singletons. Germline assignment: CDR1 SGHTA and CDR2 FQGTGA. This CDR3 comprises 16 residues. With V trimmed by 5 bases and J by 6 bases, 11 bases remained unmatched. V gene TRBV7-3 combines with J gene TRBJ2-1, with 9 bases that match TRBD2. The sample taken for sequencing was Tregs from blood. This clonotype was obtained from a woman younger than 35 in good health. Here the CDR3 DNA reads TGTGCCAGCAGCCCGCAAGCGGGCGGGAGGGCCAATGAGCAGTTCTTC. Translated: CASSPQAGGRANEQFF.